This T cell receptor (beta chain) was recovered during a study of T-cell reconstitution after alpha-beta-depleted transplantation in children. A TCRbeta library incorporating unique molecular identifiers was prepared. TCRdb reprocessed the PCR reads with MiXCR, giving one entry per CDR3 protein. Among roughly 500,000 distinct CDR3 sequences listed, 32% were seen once. Source: PBMCs from the stem cell graft donor, taken from the stem cell graft. The receptor was isolated from a human donor who donated a stem cell graft to a child with aplastic anemia.

CDR3 in amino acids: CASGLRTNTGELFF. Here the CDR3 DNA reads TGTGCTAGTGGTTTGAGGACGAACACCGGGGAGCTGTTTTTT. The chain links TRBV12-5 to TRBJ2-2, with D uncertain. Trimming removed 2 bases from V and 0 bases from J, with 4 bases in between. This CDR3 region has 14 residues. Germline V gene lookup returns CDR1 LGHNT and CDR2 FRNRAP.